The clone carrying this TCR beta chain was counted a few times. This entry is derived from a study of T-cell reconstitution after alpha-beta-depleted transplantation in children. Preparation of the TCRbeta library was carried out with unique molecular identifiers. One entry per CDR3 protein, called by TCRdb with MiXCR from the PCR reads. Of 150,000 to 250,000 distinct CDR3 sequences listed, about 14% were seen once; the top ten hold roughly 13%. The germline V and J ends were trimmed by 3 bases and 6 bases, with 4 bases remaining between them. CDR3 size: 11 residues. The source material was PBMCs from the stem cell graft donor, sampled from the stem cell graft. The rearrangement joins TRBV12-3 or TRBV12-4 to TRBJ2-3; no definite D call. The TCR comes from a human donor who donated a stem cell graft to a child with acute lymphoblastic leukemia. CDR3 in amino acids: CASSFRDTQYF. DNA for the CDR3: TGTGCCAGCAGTTTCCGGGATACGCAGTATTTT.